This entry describes one T cell receptor beta chain. Its antigen is not identified. The J segment lost 7 bases and the V segment lost 4 bases, leaving 13 bases of the junction unmatched. Germline assignment: CDR1 SGHRS and CDR2 YFSETQ. The CDR3 contains 16 residues. These data come from a study of cytomegalovirus exposure and HLA in healthy donors. Overall study findings and caveats: Reported results showed that the classifier diagnosed cytomegalovirus status with high specificity and sensitivity. Sequencing probably produced one cluster of sequence variants that were highly shared. Within an earlier analysis, most TCR beta V segments proved productive either about 87% or about 30% of the time. Per a later analysis, about 15,000 TCR beta sequences showed association with HLA alleles at 0.05 false discovery rate.

Vbeta (60) and Jbeta (13) primers were used in the PCR. Using immunoSEQ multiplex PCR, the repertoire was profiled, and TCRdb retains in-frame clones only, with some absent. The sample lists 90,000 or so clones, roughly four fifths seen once, with 3.4% in the top ten. This sequence joins TRBV5-1 and TRBJ2-1, with 8 bases aligning to TRBD1. The TCR sequence derives from a man aged 25-45 years in good health and CMV-seropositive. Sequencing was done on a sample of PBMCs. The CDR3 loop is CASSKGTGGLGNEQFF. The CDR3 DNA reads as TGCGCCAGCAGCAAGGGAACAGGGGGGTTAGGGAATGAGCAGTTCTTC.